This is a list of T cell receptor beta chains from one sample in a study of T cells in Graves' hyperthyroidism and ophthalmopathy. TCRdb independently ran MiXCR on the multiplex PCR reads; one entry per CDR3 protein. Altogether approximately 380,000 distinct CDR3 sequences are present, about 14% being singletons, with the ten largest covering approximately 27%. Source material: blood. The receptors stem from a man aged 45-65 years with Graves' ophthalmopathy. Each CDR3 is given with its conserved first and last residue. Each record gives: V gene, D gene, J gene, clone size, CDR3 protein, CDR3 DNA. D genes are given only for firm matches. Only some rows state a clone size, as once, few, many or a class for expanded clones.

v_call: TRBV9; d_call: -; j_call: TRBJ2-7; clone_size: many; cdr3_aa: CASSRGTEQYF; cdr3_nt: TGTGCCAGCAGCAGAGGGACGGAGCAGTACTTC
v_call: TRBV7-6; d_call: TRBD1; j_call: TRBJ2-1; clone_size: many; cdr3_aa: CASSLQGQGTDNEQFF; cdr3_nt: TGTGCCAGCAGCTTACAGGGACAGGGGACTGACAATGAGCAGTTCTTC
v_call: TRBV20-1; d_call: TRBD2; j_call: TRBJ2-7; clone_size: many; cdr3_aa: CSARDQSGRVYEQYF; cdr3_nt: TGCAGTGCTAGAGATCAAAGCGGGAGGGTCTACGAGCAGTACTTC
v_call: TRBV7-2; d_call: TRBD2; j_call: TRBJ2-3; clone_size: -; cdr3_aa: CASSLSGRVVDTQYF; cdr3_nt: TGTGCCAGCAGCTTGAGCGGGAGAGTGGTAGATACGCAGTATTTT
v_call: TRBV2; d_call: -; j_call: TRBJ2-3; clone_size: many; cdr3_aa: CASKVDSSSLTQYF; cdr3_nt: TGTGCCAGCAAAGTCGACTCTAGCTCGCTTACGCAGTATTTT
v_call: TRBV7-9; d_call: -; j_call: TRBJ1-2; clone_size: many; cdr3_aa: CASSLVGHGYTF; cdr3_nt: TGTGCCAGCAGCTTAGTAGGGCATGGCTACACCTTC
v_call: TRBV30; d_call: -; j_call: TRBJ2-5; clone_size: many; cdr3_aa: CAWSVHWYQETQYF; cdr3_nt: TGTGCCTGGAGTGTACATTGGTACCAAGAGACCCAGTACTTC
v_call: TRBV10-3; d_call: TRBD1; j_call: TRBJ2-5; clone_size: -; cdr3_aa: CAGSGDREETQYF; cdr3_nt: TGTGCCGGTTCAGGGGACAGGGAAGAGACCCAGTACTTC
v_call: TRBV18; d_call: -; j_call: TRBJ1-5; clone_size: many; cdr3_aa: CASSLWGSNQPQHF; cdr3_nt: TGTGCCAGCTCTCTGTGGGGAAGCAATCAGCCCCAGCATTTT
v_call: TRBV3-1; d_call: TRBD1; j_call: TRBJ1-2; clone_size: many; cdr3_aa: CASSLSGTGKYGYTF; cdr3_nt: TGTGCCAGCAGCCTAAGTGGGACAGGCAAATATGGCTACACCTTC
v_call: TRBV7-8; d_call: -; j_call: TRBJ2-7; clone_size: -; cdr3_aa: CASSSDPGFLPPYEQYF; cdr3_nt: TGTGCCAGCAGCTCCGACCCAGGGTTTTTACCTCCCTACGAGCAGTACTTC
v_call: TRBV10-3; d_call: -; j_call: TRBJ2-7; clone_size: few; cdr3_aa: CASRVGPASYEQYF; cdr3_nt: TGTGCCAGTCGGGTAGGGCCGGCCTCCTACGAGCAGTACTTC
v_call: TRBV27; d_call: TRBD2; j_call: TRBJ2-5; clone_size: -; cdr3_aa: CASSLRGLAGGYRETQYF; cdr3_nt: TGTGCCAGCAGTTTGAGGGGACTAGCGGGAGGTTACCGAGAGACCCAGTACTTC
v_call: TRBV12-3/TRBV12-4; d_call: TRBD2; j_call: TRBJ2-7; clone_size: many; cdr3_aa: CASSRGGEGVAEQYF; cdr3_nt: TGTGCCAGCAGCCGCGGGGGGGAGGGAGTGGCCGAGCAGTACTTC
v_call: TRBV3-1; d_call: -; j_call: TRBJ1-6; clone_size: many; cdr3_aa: CASSQDLGSPLHF; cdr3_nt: TGTGCCAGCAGCCAAGATCTCGGTTCACCCCTCCACTTT
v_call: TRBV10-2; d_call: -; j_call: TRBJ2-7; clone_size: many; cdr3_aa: CASSEESYEQYF; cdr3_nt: TGCGCCAGCAGTGAGGAATCCTACGAGCAGTACTTC
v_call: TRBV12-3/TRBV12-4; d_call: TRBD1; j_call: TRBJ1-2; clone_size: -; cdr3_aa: CASSRRDRGAGGYTF; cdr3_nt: TGTGCCAGCAGCCGACGGGACAGGGGGGCGGGTGGCTACACCTTC
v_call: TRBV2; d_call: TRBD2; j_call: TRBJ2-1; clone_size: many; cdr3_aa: CASRGTSGSGNEQFF; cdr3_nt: TGTGCCAGCAGGGGGACTAGCGGGAGCGGAAATGAGCAGTTCTTC
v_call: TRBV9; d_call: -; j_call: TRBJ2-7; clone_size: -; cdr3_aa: CASSPRLLTYEQYF; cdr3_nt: TGTGCCAGCAGCCCGAGGTTACTTACCTACGAGCAGTACTTC
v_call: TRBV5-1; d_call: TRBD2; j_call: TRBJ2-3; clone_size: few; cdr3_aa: CASSPRASREGPDTQYF; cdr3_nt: TGTGCCAGCAGCCCCCGGGCTTCGCGGGAGGGCCCAGATACGCAGTATTTT
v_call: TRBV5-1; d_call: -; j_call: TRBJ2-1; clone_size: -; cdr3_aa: CASSSGSDPSYNEQFF; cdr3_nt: TGCGCCAGCAGCTCGGGTAGCGACCCATCCTACAATGAGCAGTTCTTC
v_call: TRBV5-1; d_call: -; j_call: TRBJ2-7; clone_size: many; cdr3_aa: CASSLGRTGSSYEQYF; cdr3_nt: TGCGCCAGCAGCTTGGGAAGGACTGGCAGCTCCTACGAGCAGTACTTC
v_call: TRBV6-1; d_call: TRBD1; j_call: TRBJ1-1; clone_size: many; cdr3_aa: CASSHPGTENTEAFF; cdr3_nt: TGTGCCAGCAGTCACCCCGGGACAGAGAACACTGAAGCTTTCTTT
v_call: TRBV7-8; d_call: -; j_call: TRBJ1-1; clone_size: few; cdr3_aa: CASSRQEGYTEAFF; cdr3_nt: TGTGCCAGCAGTCGCCAGGAGGGGTACACTGAAGCTTTCTTT
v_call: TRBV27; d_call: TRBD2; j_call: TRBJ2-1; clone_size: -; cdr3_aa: CASSGQTSGRFYEQFF; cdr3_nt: TGTGCCAGCAGTGGTCAAACTAGCGGGAGGTTCTATGAGCAGTTCTTC
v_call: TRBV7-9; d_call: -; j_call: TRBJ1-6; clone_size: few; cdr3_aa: CASSPSPLRPPLHF; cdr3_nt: TGTGCCAGCAGCCCTAGCCCCCTAAGGCCACCCCTCCACTTT
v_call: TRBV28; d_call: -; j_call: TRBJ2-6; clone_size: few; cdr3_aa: CASSLSTHSGANVLTF; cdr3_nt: TGTGCCAGCAGTTTATCGACCCACTCTGGGGCCAACGTCCTGACTTTC
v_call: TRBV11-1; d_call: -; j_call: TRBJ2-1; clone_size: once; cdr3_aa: CASSPPPFTASYNEQFF; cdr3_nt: TGTGCCAGCAGCCCACCCCCCTTTACAGCCTCCTACAATGAGCAGTTCTTC
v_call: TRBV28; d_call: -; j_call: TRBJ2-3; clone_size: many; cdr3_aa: CASRSGQPSVDTQYF; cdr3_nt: TGTGCCAGCAGGTCCGGACAGCCATCCGTAGATACGCAGTATTTT
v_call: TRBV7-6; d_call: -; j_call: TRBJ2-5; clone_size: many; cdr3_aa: CASSLAPGETQYF; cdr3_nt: TGTGCCAGCAGCTTAGCGCCGGGAGAGACCCAGTACTTC
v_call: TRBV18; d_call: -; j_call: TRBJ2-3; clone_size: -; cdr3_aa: CASSPLGGTSTDTQYF; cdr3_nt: TGTGCCAGCTCACCATTGGGCGGCACGAGCACAGATACGCAGTATTTT
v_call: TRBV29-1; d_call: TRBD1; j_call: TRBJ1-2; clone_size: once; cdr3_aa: CSVAGRGGGYTF; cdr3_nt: TGCAGCGTTGCGGGCAGGGGGGGTGGCTACACCTTC
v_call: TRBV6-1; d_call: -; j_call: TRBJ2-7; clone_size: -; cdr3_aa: CASSPFGGSEQYF; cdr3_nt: TGCGCCAGCAGCCCCTTCGGGGGATCCGAGCAGTACTTC
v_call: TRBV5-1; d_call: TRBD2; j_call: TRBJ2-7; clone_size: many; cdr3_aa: CASYDSSGSTPYEQYF; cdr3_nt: TGCGCCAGCTACGACAGTAGCGGGAGTACGCCCTACGAGCAGTACTTC
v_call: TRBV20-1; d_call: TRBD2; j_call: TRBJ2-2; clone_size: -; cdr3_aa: CSARPRLAGKDGELFF; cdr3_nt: TGCAGTGCTAGACCAAGACTAGCGGGAAAGGACGGGGAGCTGTTTTTT
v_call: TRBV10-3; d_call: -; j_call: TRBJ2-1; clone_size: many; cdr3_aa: CAISQRGAGVSSYNEQFF; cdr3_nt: TGTGCCATCAGTCAAAGAGGGGCCGGGGTTAGCTCCTACAATGAGCAGTTCTTC
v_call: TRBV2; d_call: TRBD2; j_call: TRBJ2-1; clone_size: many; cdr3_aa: CASSERLAGEWGNEQFF; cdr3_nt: TGTGCCAGCAGTGAGAGACTAGCGGGAGAGTGGGGGAATGAGCAGTTCTTC
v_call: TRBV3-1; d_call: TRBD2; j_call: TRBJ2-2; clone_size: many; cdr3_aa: CASSHRVLAVNTGELFF; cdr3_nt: TGTGCCAGCAGCCACAGGGTACTAGCGGTGAACACCGGGGAGCTGTTTTTT
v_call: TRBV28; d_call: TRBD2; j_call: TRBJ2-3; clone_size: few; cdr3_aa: CASSASGLAAGADTQYF; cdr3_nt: TGTGCCAGCAGTGCCTCGGGACTAGCGGCGGGCGCAGATACGCAGTATTTT
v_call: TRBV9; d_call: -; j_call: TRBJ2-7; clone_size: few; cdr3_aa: CASSVATTGGGYEQYF; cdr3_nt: TGTGCCAGCAGCGTAGCTACTACAGGAGGAGGCTACGAGCAGTACTTC
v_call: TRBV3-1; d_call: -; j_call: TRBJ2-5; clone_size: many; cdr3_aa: CASSQGILPQETQYF; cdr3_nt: TGTGCCAGCAGCCAAGGAATACTCCCCCAAGAGACCCAGTACTTC
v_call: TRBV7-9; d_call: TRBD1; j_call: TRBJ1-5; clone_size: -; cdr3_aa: CASSYRGPSQPQHF; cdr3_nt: TGTGCCAGCAGCTACAGGGGGCCAAGTCAGCCCCAGCATTTT
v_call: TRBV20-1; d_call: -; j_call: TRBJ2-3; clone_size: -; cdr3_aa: CSASAGITDTQYF; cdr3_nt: TGCAGTGCTAGCGCGGGAATCACAGATACGCAGTATTTT
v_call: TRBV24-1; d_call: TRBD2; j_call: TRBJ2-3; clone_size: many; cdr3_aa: CATSDRTSGKTDTQYF; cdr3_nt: TGTGCCACCAGTGATCGGACTAGCGGGAAAACAGATACGCAGTATTTT
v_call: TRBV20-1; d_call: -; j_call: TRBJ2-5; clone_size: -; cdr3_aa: CSATSQETQYF; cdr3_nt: TGCAGTGCGACATCCCAAGAGACCCAGTACTTC